This T cell receptor (beta chain) was sequenced for a study of shared clonotypes between healthy human individuals (dated by TCRdb to about 2020). Study-level background: Three men and two women, aged 18 to 49 years, made up the cohort. For each donor, CD4 naive and CD4 memory were each run on three plates, CD8 naive on two plates, and CD8 memory on one plate. To estimate repertoire size and how much clonotypes are shared between individuals, the study performed deep sequencing of blood TCR repertoires from 4 to 6 healthy adults. To increase sequencing depth and limit assay-specific biases, TCR repertoire library preparation and sequencing were carried out by different laboratories using diverse techniques. Per donor, leukapheresis produced somewhere between about 0.94 and 9 billion PBMCs.

TCR CDR3 regions were amplified from genomic DNA by multiplex PCR using the deep immunoSEQ assay. Extracted genomic DNA from each cell subset was spread evenly across all wells of several immunoSEQ 96-well plates, with each plate serving as a replicate. For sorted subsets, each replicate PCR was loaded with 200 ng genomic DNA, equivalent to about 30,000 T cell genomes. Purified libraries were measured with a Qubit 3.0 fluorometer, size-checked on a Bioanalyzer 2100, and measured again with the KAPA Library Quantification kit. A separate single-read 150-cycle Illumina NextSeq 550 flow cell was used to sequence each immunoSEQ 96-well plate. From the authors' description of their analysis: Because the immunoSEQ output included only junctional sequences and no quality scores, the filtering could not be the same as the filtering used for full-length reads. To assign V/J genes and CDR3, sequences were annotated against IMGT germline references using PyIR, a Python wrapper for IgBLAST v1.9. Reads were removed for weak V/J assignments (E-value above 1e-6), missing CDR3, stop codons, out-of-frame junctions, or ambiguous translated residues. V3J clonotypes were defined as sequences sharing the same inferred V gene, J gene, and CDR3 amino acid sequence. Percentage overlap between repertoires was computed as shared unique clonotypes divided by the size of the smaller repertoire. RTK rarefaction, the Chao1 estimator, and Recon v2.1 estimates of unobserved clonotypes were used to assess repertoire richness. Generation probabilities were computed with OLGA for all TCRbeta clonotypes obtained by the gDNA method from several donors. What TCRdb holds here is the immuneACCESS table cut down to in-frame rearrangements. Part of the clones is not present; checked against another copy, under half of the missing clones reflect an unresolved V gene, and the others are unexplained. That table furnishes V, J and clone size, whereas the DNA furnished D and trimming. The sample table contains 2 million to 3 million clones; only one count was recorded for 93% of them. The ten top clones hold around 0.37% of the sample.

As to this clone: The antigen this receptor binds is unknown. Base quality data are lacking; no much larger clone is found one base away.

V is cut back by 6 bases and J by 1 base, with 7 bases in the junction unmatched. The CDR3, cysteine through phenylalanine, is 15 amino acids long. Only the CDR3 region is kept as DNA, spanning 45 bases read in frame from base 1. CDR1 and CDR2, per the germline V gene, are MNHEY and SVGAGI. Healthy HIV-negative adults with no recently reported acute infections or vaccinations were included as donors. Every donor was a Caucasian adult living in Nashville, Tennessee, USA. CD4+ T cells were enriched by magnetic negative selection, after which naive cells were positively selected on CD45RA and the negative fraction was taken as the memory subset. After blood collection by leukapheresis, PBMCs were isolated using Ficoll-Histopaque density gradient centrifugation and then cryopreserved in the vapor phase of liquid nitrogen. Purity and quantity of every magnetically sorted T cell population were checked by analytical flow cytometry. From each sorted fraction, genomic DNA was isolated and quantified by UV absorbance on a Nanodrop 2000c.

The full study reports these points: Compared with non-shared clonotypes, clonotypes shared by all four sorted-subset donors had higher generation probabilities. Rarefaction of sorted-subset datasets indicated incomplete sequencing despite the large sequencing depth. Sampling was limited to blood, and TCR repertoires in tissue likely differ from TCR repertoires in blood. Because the study included a small number of donors, the genetic and exposure-history diversity represented was limited. Larger estimated clonotype richness was generally found for naive subsets than for memory subsets. Pairwise subsampling indicated that sequencing depth was expected to affect the degree of clonotype sharing among donors. Sharing across several donors was observed for about 4.8% of naive CD4, about 3.2% of naive CD8, roughly 2.3% of memory CD4, and roughly 0.43% of memory CD8 clonotypes.

The origin of this receptor is a man younger than 35 in good health. Some clones in this sample may be carry-over from other donors' samples. The chain uses TRBV6-5 and TRBJ2-3; 7 bases in the junction line up with TRBD1. Sequenced: naive CD4+ T cells from PBMCs. Sample cell subset or site, as interpreted from the label and publication: CD45RA+ positively selected. The CDR3 protein: CASRSTGVGTDTQYF. In nucleotides, the sequence is TGTGCCAGCAGATCAACAGGGGTGGGCACAGATACGCAGTATTTT.